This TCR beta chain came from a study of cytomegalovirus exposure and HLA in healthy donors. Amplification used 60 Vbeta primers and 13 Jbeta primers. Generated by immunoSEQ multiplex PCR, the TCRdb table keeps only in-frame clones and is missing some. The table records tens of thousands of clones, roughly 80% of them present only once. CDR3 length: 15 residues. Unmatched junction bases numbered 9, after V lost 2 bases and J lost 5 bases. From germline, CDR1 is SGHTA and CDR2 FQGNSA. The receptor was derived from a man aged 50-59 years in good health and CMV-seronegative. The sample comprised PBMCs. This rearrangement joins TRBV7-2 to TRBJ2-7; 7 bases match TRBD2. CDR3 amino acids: CASSLRAGDGHEQYF. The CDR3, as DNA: TGTGCCAGCAGCTTAAGGGCGGGAGACGGCCACGAGCAGTACTTC.